This TCR beta chain was recorded in a study of control samples from healthy donors and cancer patients. TCRdb's table, derived via immunoSEQ multiplex PCR, lists solely in-frame clones and lacks some. Here the sample spans about 92,000 clones, around 80% being singletons. This CDR3 spans 12 amino acids. Germline V CDR1 and CDR2: SGHKS, YYEKEE (reference sequence). V was clipped by 5 bases and J by 6 bases, with 9 bases between them. The sequenced sample was blood. The J gene is TRBJ2-1, the V gene TRBV5-5; possible D gene TRBD2, 5 bases. This receptor was taken from a woman aged 60-75 years in good health. CDR3 DNA: TGTGCCAGCAGTCGGAGCGGCAATGAGCAGTTCTTC. Its protein is CASSRSGNEQFF. The full variable domain, its missing parts supplied by reference TRBV5-5 and TRBJ2-1, is DAGVTQSPTHLIKTRGQQVTLRCSPISGHKSVSWYQQVLGQGPQFIFQYYEKEERGRGNFPDRFSARQFPNYSSELNVNALLLGDSALYLCASSRSGNEQFFGPGTRLTVL.